This T cell receptor (beta chain) comes out of a study of T cell changes during pregnancy in multiple sclerosis. CDR3 length: 16 amino acids. Germline V gene sequence: CDR1 SGHRS, CDR2 YFSETQ. J gave up 4 bases and V 1 base, and 6 bases lay outside the gene matches. Assay: immunoSEQ multiplex PCR; the TCRdb copy retains only in-frame clones and omits some. The sample carries more than 30,000 clones, approximately 89% recorded once. The sample was CD8+ T cells from peripheral blood mononuclear cells, taken in the second trimester of pregnancy. The chain couples TRBV5-1 to TRBJ2-3; 10 bases match TRBD2. The receptor was isolated from a female donor with multiple sclerosis, enrolled in a pregnancy study. Written as DNA, the CDR3 is TGCGCCAGCAGCTTGACTAGCGGGATCCTCTCAGATACGCAGTATTTT. It encodes CASSLTSGILSDTQYF.